The clone carrying this T cell receptor (beta chain) was recorded many times. What it binds is unknown. This sample is drawn from a study of regulatory T cells in long-lasting Graves disease. General study findings and limits: Patients whose Graves' disease persisted exhibited lower TCR diversity than those newly diagnosed.

As to time point: persistent/refractory GD, antithyroid drugs over 5 years with positive TRAb. PBMC RNA was the source of the TCR library. Patients met American Thyroid Association criteria for Graves' disease. To make TCR beta libraries, researchers used iRepertoire HTBI primers and Arm-PCR of CDR3 regions. Original processing notes: Sample data revealed fewer than 70 TRBV and under 15 TRBJ segments. Each CDR3 protein gets one entry after TCRdb re-called the multiplex PCR reads with MiXCR. The V and J calls, along with clone size, are taken from TCRdb and not from the paper's own processing. This table holds roughly 450,000 distinct CDR3 sequences, about 20% found once. Specimen: peripheral blood mononuclear cells (PBMCs), collected when the disease was refractory, from a patient treated with antithyroid drugs. The sequence came from a female donor with Graves disease.

The chain's CDR3 is CASSQTSQETQYF. The CDR3 DNA reads as TGTGCCAGCAGTCAAACATCACAAGAGACCCAGTACTTC. The rearrangement links TRBV7-3 to TRBJ2-5, with D unclear. CDR3 length: 13 residues. Germline V lookup: CDR1 SGHTA, CDR2 FQGTGA. Trimming left V 6 bases short and J 2 bases short, with 10 bases between.